This T cell receptor beta chain stems from a study of a mutant IDH1 vaccine in newly diagnosed glioma (dated by TCRdb to the early 2020s). Context from the whole study: Vaccination was initiated 4-6 weeks after radiotherapy alone, or concurrently with temozolomide cycles in the chemotherapy-containing groups. The 32 treated patients were around 62% male and roughly 40% female, with a mean age of roughly 42 years. Before enrollment, patients had received standard therapy of radiotherapy alone, temozolomide alone, or radiochemotherapy with temozolomide; most received the combination. The week-35 safety follow-up was designated visit V12, and the week-47 end of study was designated visit V13. Peripheral blood was drawn at six visits: V03 (baseline), V05, V07, V10, V12 and V13. For exploratory analyses, longitudinal TCRB deep sequencing was carried out in around 24 treated patients wherever samples were available.

The library was made by the immunoSEQ multiplex PCR assay. The hsTCRB Kit was used according to the manufacturer's protocol to amplify rearranged TCR beta chain sequences. An Illumina MiSeq was used to sequence the TCRB libraries. The study's own analysis went as follows. The proprietary platform of the kit vendor was used for demultiplexing, trimming and gene mapping. TCRdb provides this immuneACCESS table in a form limited to in-frame rearrangements. Some clones are lacking; in checked studies, under half of them reflect an unresolved V gene, and why the rest are absent is not known. V and J calls and clone size are given by that table; D and trimming were obtained from the DNA. Counted in this sample were about 34,000 clones; 80% to 95% of them appeared once. The top ten constitute over 4.5% of the sample. Results and caveats for the whole study, not just this receptor: PBMC samples for TCRB deep sequencing were selected based on availability. Changes in the top peripheral T cell clonotypes picked up by TCRB sequencing did not appear to be linked to pseudoprogression. According to the authors, sample limitations meant that analyses of patient blood samples could not be reproduced. Immune responses induced by the vaccine were seen in over 80% of patients across multiple MHC alleles.

As encoded in the germline V gene (reference sequence), CDR1 is SEHNR while CDR2 is FQNEAQ. V is pruned by 10 bases and J by 6 bases, leaving 14 bases of the junction without a gene match. The CDR3 covers 15 residues, taking in both the cysteine and the phenylalanine. Only the CDR3 DNA stays, 45 bases, in frame from base 1. In light of the paper, this sample's time point label describes: week 47, end of study. A 20-mer mutant IDH1 peptide at 300 micrograms in Montanide made up each vaccine dose, which was injected subcutaneously together with topical imiquimod. Patients received eight vaccinations in weeks 1, 3, 5, 7, 11, 15, 19 and 23, corresponding to visits V03 through V10. All donors had newly diagnosed IDH1-mutant astrocytomas of WHO grade 3 or 4 that showed loss of nuclear ATRX. The samples were drawn from NOA16, a multicentre, single-arm, open-label phase I trial in Germany that tested a mutant IDH1 peptide vaccine in humans for the first time. Genomic DNA for TCRB sequencing was isolated from EDTA blood with the DNeasy Blood and Tissue Kit.

This clone was counted a few times. It lacks a known antigen. Per-nucleotide qualities are absent, and no much larger clonotype sits a single base away. The TCR comes from a woman aged 40 to 50 with glioma. Specimen: PBMCs, collected from a glioma patient whose treatment included an IDH1 peptide vaccine. The chain links TRBV7-9 with TRBJ2-1; 8 junctional bases match TRBD2. CDR3 loop: CATNSVREGGNEQFF. The base sequence is TGTGCCACAAATTCCGTCCGGGAGGGGGGCAATGAGCAGTTCTTC.